The 9 T cell receptor beta chains in this list originate from one sample, sequenced in a study of lymphopenia after photon versus proton radiotherapy. Using immunoSEQ multiplex PCR, the repertoire was profiled, and TCRdb retains in-frame clones only, with some absent. Among about 61,000 clones listed, approximately 84% were seen once. The source material was peripheral blood, sampled from a patient treated with photon-based radiotherapy. The receptors come from a man aged 40-55 years with gastric cancer.

The V and J genes are TRBV2 and TRBJ1-2; tentative D call: TRBD1 (6 bases). With 3 bases removed from V and 4 bases from J, the gap between germline ends came to 18 bases. The CDR3 extends over 16 amino acids. The germline gives CDR1 SNHLY, CDR2 FYNNEI. CDR3 DNA: TGTGCCAGCAGTGAGGGGGCAGGGGCGAAATTCTATGGCTACACCTTC. It encodes CASSEGAGAKFYGYTF.

The chain is built from TRBV19 and TRBJ2-6, with unresolved D. Trimming left V 2 bases short and J 2 bases short, with 10 bases between. The CDR3 consists of 16 residues. Germline CDR1 reads LNHDA; CDR2 reads SQIVND (reference sequence). The CDR3 DNA is TGTGCCAGTAGTATAACATTGTGGGCTGGGGCCAACGTCCTGACTTTC. Translated, it gives CASSITLWAGANVLTF.

The J gene is TRBJ1-5, the V gene TRBV27, with D possibly matching TRBD1 (5 bases). V dropped 5 bases and J dropped 7 bases, with 27 bases sitting between them. CDR1 is MNHEY, CDR2 SMNVEV, per germline (reference sequence). The CDR3 has 18 residues. The CDR3 loop reads CASSTLNPGPEMVQPQHF. The CDR3 DNA sequence: TGTGCCAGCAGTACACTAAACCCGGGACCGGAAATGGTCCAGCCCCAGCATTTT.

The chain recombines TRBV19 with TRBJ2-3, with D unresolved. This CDR3 is 12 amino acids long. Between the trimmed V and J ends, which lost 7 bases and 5 bases, there was a span of 10 bases. Germline assignment: CDR1 LNHDA and CDR2 SQIVND (reference sequence). CDR3 DNA sequence: TGTGCCAGTAACCTGCCTGGAGATACGCAGTATTTT. This encodes CASNLPGDTQYF.

This chain joins TRBV30 and TRBJ2-7; unclear D gene. Germline CDR1 reads GTSNPN; CDR2 reads SVGIG (reference sequence). The CDR3 has 13 residues. V lost 0 bases and J 9 bases, leaving 15 bases between the germline ends. This CDR3 is CAWSVMGGLGQYF. Here the CDR3 DNA reads TGTGCCTGGAGTGTAATGGGCGGTCTTGGGCAGTACTTC.

This clone showed up just a few times. The chain carries TRBV10-2 and TRBJ2-7; D is possibly TRBD2 (7 bases). CDR1 WSHSY and CDR2 SAAADI come from the germline V gene. The CDR3 sequence is 16 residues long. The ends were cut back, 6 bases at V and 1 base at J, with 19 bases in the middle. The CDR3 DNA sequence: TGCGCCAGCAGCGGGGGGCCCTTCAATAAATCCTACGAGCAGTACTTC. Its protein is CASSGGPFNKSYEQYF.

The sample holds a few counts of this clone. The chain has TRBV2 and TRBJ1-6; D is perhaps TRBD1 (5 bases). Trimming cost V 8 bases and J 0 bases, with 17 bases left between them. Germline V lookup: CDR1 SNHLY, CDR2 FYNNEI. The CDR3 extends over 17 amino acids. The chain's CDR3 is CASQSGGQSSYNSPLHF. CDR3 in DNA: TGTGCCAGCCAGAGTGGGGGTCAAAGCTCCTATAATTCACCCCTCCACTTT.

The gene calls are TRBV5-6 and TRBJ2-2, with 7 bases that match TRBD2. The CDR3 extends over 17 amino acids. Germline V lookup: CDR1 SGHDT, CDR2 YYEEEE. The J segment lost 4 bases and the V segment lost 0 bases, leaving 9 bases of the junction unmatched. The CDR3 loop reads CASSLGQGGYGTGELFF. For the CDR3, the DNA is TGTGCCAGCAGCTTGGGGCAGGGAGGGTACGGCACCGGGGAGCTGTTTTTT.

As to this clone: A junction boundary mismatches the germline segment, possibly from a read error. J is TRBJ2-5 and V is TRBV7-7; 8 bases are shared with TRBD1. The CDR3 has 15 residues. Germline loops: CDR1 SSHAT, CDR2 FNYEAQ (reference sequence). In DNA, the CDR3 is TGTGCTAGCAGCTTAGGGTCAGGGGGCATGGAGACCCAGTACTTC. Translating it yields CASSLGSGGMETQYF.